Listed here are 32 T cell receptor beta chains from one sample, sequenced in a study of T cell repertoires in cytomegalovirus infection. In TCRdb, the reads were re-called with MiXCR into one record per CDR3 protein. The sample lists about 480,000 distinct CDR3 sequences, 30% to 40% seen once, with 15% to 20% in the top ten. Their cognate antigens are unknown. The material sequenced was cultured PBMCs, taken from culture after CMV antigen stimulation. The receptor set was obtained from a human donor in good health (CMV status not recorded). Some clones in this sample may be carry-over from other donors' samples.

Worth noting for this clonotype: Because the CDR3 is missing its conserved closing phenylalanine or tryptophan, this is likely a read error. The chain employs TRBV10-3 and TRBJ2-3, with 10 bases matching TRBD1. The ends lost 6 bases at V and 3 bases at J; junction bases unmatched: 3. The CDR3 has 14 residues. Germline V gene lookup returns CDR1 ENHRY and CDR2 SYGVKD. In DNA, the CDR3 is TGTGCCATCAGCGGACAGGGGGGGACAGATACGCAGTATTCT. Translation gives CAISGQGGTDTQYS.

This clonotype was observed a few times. The CDR3: CASSFSEVRTGYTF. The CDR3 bases are TGTGCCAGCAGCTTTAGCGAGGTGAGGACTGGCTACACCTTC. V gene TRBV7-2 combines with J gene TRBJ1-2, with D unresolved. CDR1 and CDR2 from the germline V gene are SGHTA and FQGNSA. V shed 3 bases and J shed 7 bases, with 15 bases lying between them. The CDR3 covers 14 residues.

The chain employs TRBV19 and TRBJ1-3; no definite D call. The CDR3 length is 13 residues. Trimming pared 11 bases from V and 2 bases from J, leaving 13 bases between. CDR1 and CDR2 from the germline V gene are LNHDA and SQIVND (reference sequence). This chain's CDR3 is CAVGSATGNTIYF. CDR3 bases: TGTGCCGTCGGGTCAGCCACTGGAAACACCATATATTTT.

This rearrangement joins TRBV30 to TRBJ1-5; D unclear. Germline CDR1 and CDR2: GTSNPN and SVGIG (reference sequence). The V and J ends lost 1 base and 3 bases respectively, with 13 bases between them. The CDR3 is made up of 15 amino acids. The CDR3 loop reads CAWSAAGRLNQPQHF. The CDR3 DNA follows: TGTGCCTGGAGTGCAGCTGGCAGGCTCAATCAGCCCCAGCATTTT.

This clonotype was seen at least ten times. V usage is TRBV2 and J usage is TRBJ1-1; D may be TRBD1 (5 bases). CDR3 size: 16 residues. V shed 6 bases and J shed 0 bases, with 17 bases lying between them. Germline lookup yields CDR1 SNHLY and CDR2 FYNNEI. The CDR3 sequence: CASRLDRPSMNTEAFF. The CDR3 nucleotides are TGTGCCAGCAGGCTTGACAGACCCTCGATGAACACTGAAGCTTTCTTT.

This clonotype turned up a few times. The J gene is TRBJ2-3, the V gene TRBV19; perhaps TRBD2 as D (6 bases). CDR1 and CDR2 (germline): LNHDA, SQIVND (reference sequence). V lost 3 bases and J 4 bases, leaving 11 bases between the germline ends. This CDR3 has 14 amino acids. The CDR3 spells CASSIGGGADTQYF. The CDR3 nucleotides are TGTGCCAGTAGTATTGGAGGAGGGGCAGATACGCAGTATTTT.

This clonotype was seen only a few times. The chain has TRBV6-5 and TRBJ2-2; the D is unclear. Trimming shortened V by 6 bases and J by 5 bases, and 7 bases separated the two germline ends. Germline V lookup: CDR1 MNHEY, CDR2 SVGAGI. This CDR3 has 12 residues. The CDR3 DNA sequence: TGTGCCAGCAGAACAGAGACCGGGGAGCTGTTTTTT. Protein: CASRTETGELFF.

The gene calls are TRBV24-1 and TRBJ2-5; tentative D call: TRBD2 (6 bases). The V and J ends lost 3 bases and 1 base respectively, with 11 bases between them. Germline assignment: CDR1 KGHDR and CDR2 SFDVKD. The CDR3 spans 15 residues. The CDR3 spells CATSDPGTGQETQYF. The CDR3, as DNA: TGTGCCACCAGTGATCCTGGGACTGGCCAAGAGACCCAGTACTTC.

The sample holds a few counts of this clonotype. The genes are TRBV7-9 and TRBJ1-6; D possibly corresponds to TRBD1 (5 bases). CDR1 is SEHNR and CDR2 is FQNEAQ in the germline V gene (reference sequence). Trimming removed 0 bases at V and 11 bases at J, with 14 bases between. This CDR3 contains 15 residues. This CDR3 is CASSLAEGAQAPLHF. For the CDR3, the DNA is TGTGCCAGCAGCTTAGCGGAAGGGGCGCAGGCACCCCTCCACTTT.

The table lists this clonotype with a few counts. The V and J genes are TRBV4-3 and TRBJ1-2; tentative D call: TRBD1 (6 bases). The CDR3 runs to 16 residues. V lost 2 bases and J lost 7, with 20 bases in between. Looked up from germline, CDR1 is LGHNA and CDR2 is YSLEER. The CDR3 bases are TGCGCCAGCAGCCAAAAAGGAGGACAGACGATTACTGGCTACACCTTC. This translates into CASSQKGGQTITGYTF.

This clonotype was recorded a few times. The chain employs TRBV6-2 or TRBV6-3 and TRBJ2-7; the D gene could be TRBD1 or TRBD2 (5 bases each). The ends were cut back, 7 bases at V and 6 bases at J, with 19 bases in the middle. The CDR3 has 14 amino acids. CDR1 MNHEY and CDR2 SVGEGT come from the germline V gene. Here the CDR3 reads CASTDPGRFGEQYV. Here the CDR3 DNA reads TGTGCCAGCACCGACCCGGGACGCTTTGGCGAGCAGTACGTC.

The chain recombines TRBV4-2 with TRBJ2-7; 11 nucleotides line up with TRBD2. The CDR3 is 15 amino acids. The germline V gene encodes CDR1 LGHNA and CDR2 YNFKEQ. V gave up 5 bases and J gave up 6 bases; unmatched junction bases: 9. CDR3 protein: CASSGAGTSGSEQYF. The CDR3 region has the DNA TGTGCCAGCAGCGGGGCGGGGACTAGCGGTTCCGAGCAGTACTTC.

The V and J genes are TRBV12-3 or TRBV12-4 and TRBJ2-1; 7 positions match TRBD2. The CDR3 covers 14 residues. After removal of 6 bases from V and 10 bases from J, the junction contained 12 bases not matched to a gene. CDR3 sequence reads: CASSSPGGGSEQFF. As DNA, the CDR3 is TGTGCCAGCAGCTCCCCCGGCGGGGGAAGCGAGCAGTTCTTC.

V gene TRBV6-2 or TRBV6-3 combines with J gene TRBJ2-5; 7 bases are a match to TRBD2. The germline V gene encodes CDR1 MNHEY and CDR2 SVGEGT. With 6 bases clipped from V and 5 bases from J, the junction kept 12 bases outside the gene matches. The CDR3 extends over 15 amino acids. CDR3 amino acids: CASSSGLGIRETQYF. The CDR3, as DNA: TGTGCCAGCAGCTCCGGACTAGGAATTAGGGAGACCCAGTACTTC.

In this sample, this clonotype turned up many times. The chain joins TRBV7-2 to TRBJ2-7; D could derive from TRBD1 or TRBD2 (5 bases each). In germline, CDR1 is SGHTA, CDR2 FQGNSA. Trimming pared 5 bases from V and 5 bases from J, leaving 22 bases between. The CDR3 length is 16 residues. CDR3 region: CASSRARDPVNDEQYF. In DNA form, the CDR3 reads TGTGCCAGCAGCCGCGCCCGGGACCCGGTCAACGACGAGCAGTACTTC.

The genes are TRBV7-8 and TRBJ1-1; the match to TRBD1 covers 9 bases. The CDR3 totals 15 residues. The germline V gene has CDR1 SGHVS and CDR2 FQNEAQ. Germline trimming cut 8 bases from V and 4 bases from J; bases unmatched to any gene: 11. The CDR3: CASHFTRQGGTEAFF. For the CDR3, the DNA is TGTGCCAGCCATTTTACGAGACAGGGGGGCACTGAAGCTTTCTTT.

The genes are TRBV20-1 and TRBJ1-5; D is unclear. There are 13 residues in the CDR3. V shed 5 bases and J shed 0 bases, with 8 bases lying between them. Germline V lookup: CDR1 DFQATT, CDR2 SNEGSKA (reference sequence). The CDR3, as DNA: TGCAGTGCTCCGCAAAATAGCAATCAGCCCCAGCATTTT. Its translation is CSAPQNSNQPQHF.

This clonotype showed up just a few times. The chain links TRBV2 to TRBJ1-2; D gene unclear. The CDR3 spans 15 residues. Germline CDR1 reads SNHLY; CDR2 reads FYNNEI. V was shortened by 4 bases and J by 6 bases, with 18 bases between the two germline ends. The CDR3 DNA sequence: TGTGCCAGCAGTGTCGGAGGGCCAGGTTTGGATGGCTACACCTTC. This sequence encodes CASSVGGPGLDGYTF.

This clonotype was seen many times. The V call is TRBV5-1, the J call TRBJ2-2; 7 bases agree with TRBD1. With 0 bases clipped from V and 1 base from J, the junction kept 6 bases outside the gene matches. The CDR3 contains 17 residues. CDR1 and CDR2 from the germline V gene are SGHRS and YFSETQ. The CDR3: CASSLVAGQENTGELFF. In nucleotides, the CDR3 is TGCGCCAGCAGCTTGGTTGCAGGACAGGAGAACACCGGGGAGCTGTTTTTT.

This clonotype was observed a few times. In nucleotides, the CDR3 is TGTGCCAGCAGTTACAGGCCCGGGGCAGATACGCAGTATTTT. It is translated as CASSYRPGADTQYF. The chain links TRBV6-6 to TRBJ2-3; TRBD2 is a possible D gene (5 bases). V dropped 2 bases and J dropped 4 bases, with 10 bases sitting between them. The germline V gene has CDR1 MNHNY and CDR2 SVGAGI (reference sequence). CDR3 size: 14 residues.

There are a few counts of this clonotype. The rearrangement joins TRBV20-1 to TRBJ2-1, with 7 positions matching TRBD2. J lost 10 bases, V lost 6 bases, and 12 bases had no gene match. This CDR3 has 13 amino acids. The germline V gene has CDR1 DFQATT and CDR2 SNEGSKA (reference sequence). The CDR3 protein is CSAQGLQYREQFF. The CDR3 region has the DNA TGCAGTGCCCAGGGACTACAATACAGAGAGCAGTTCTTC.

The rearrangement joins TRBV7-2 to TRBJ2-5, with TRBD2 matching 13 bases. Germline-derived CDR1 and CDR2 are SGHTA and FQGNSA. The V gene end was trimmed by 4 bases and the J gene end by 7 bases; junction bases not matched to a gene: 9. This CDR3 region has 16 residues. CDR3 residues: CASSSATSGGSVTQYF. Written as DNA, the CDR3 is TGTGCCAGCAGCTCCGCGACTAGCGGGGGGAGTGTGACCCAGTACTTC.

This clonotype has just a few counts. The chain couples TRBV6-5 to TRBJ2-3; 9 bases map to TRBD2. This CDR3 spans 16 amino acids. Germline V CDR1 and CDR2: MNHEY, SVGAGI. Trimming took 6 bases from V and 2 from J; bases not matched to a gene: 9. The CDR3 spells CASRNRAGGPTDTQYF. DNA of the CDR3: TGTGCCAGCAGGAACAGAGCGGGAGGACCCACAGATACGCAGTATTTT.

The chain links TRBV4-3 to TRBJ1-6; D remains ambiguous. This CDR3 region has 14 residues. CDR1 and CDR2 (germline): LGHNA, YSLEER. Trimming shortened V by 1 base and J by 6 bases, and 7 bases separated the two germline ends. The CDR3 region is CASSQGDPNSPLHF. The CDR3 coding sequence is TGCGCCAGCAGCCAAGGAGACCCTAATTCACCCCTCCACTTT.

DNA of the CDR3: TGCGCCAGCAGCCAAGGCCAACTCACAGGCGAGCAGTACGTC. Translation gives CASSQGQLTGEQYV. This rearrangement joins TRBV4-1 to TRBJ2-7, with a weak D call TRBD1 (5 bases). The CDR3 runs 14 residues. Per the germline V gene, CDR1 is MGHRA and CDR2 is YSYEKL. V lost 1 base to trimming and J lost 6 bases, with 13 bases between them.

This clonotype was seen a few times. This chain connects TRBV19 to TRBJ2-1, with D maybe TRBD2 (6 bases). V lost 2 bases, J lost 0 bases, and 8 bases lay in between. CDR3 length equals 15 residues. CDR1 and CDR2 (germline): LNHDA, SQIVND (reference sequence). In DNA, the CDR3 is TGTGCCAGTAGTATAAGCGGGTACTCCTACAATGAGCAGTTCTTC. Amino acid sequence: CASSISGYSYNEQFF. Using reference TRBV19 and TRBJ2-1 for the parts outside the CDR3, the full variable domain is DGGITQSPKYLFRKEGQNVTLSCEQNLNHDAMYWYRQDPGQGLRLIYYSQIVNDFQKGDIAEGYSVSREKKESFPLTVTSAQKNPTAFYLCASSISGYSYNEQFFGPGTRLTVL.

For this clonotype: One junction end disagrees with the germline gene, perhaps due to a read error. The V call is TRBV7-2, the J call TRBJ1-1; 12 bases line up with TRBD1. The CDR3 length is 14 residues. Germline CDR1 SGHTA, CDR2 FQGNSA. The CDR3 nucleotides read TGTGCCAGCAGCTCCAACCGGGACAGGGGGCCCTCTTACTTT. Its translation is CASSSNRDRGPSYF.

The chain joins TRBV7-2 to TRBJ2-4, with TRBD1 as a possible D gene (5 bases). CDR1 SGHTA and CDR2 FQGNSA come from the germline V gene. This CDR3 spans 15 amino acids. Deletions cut 1 base from V and 6 bases from J, with 13 bases between. The DNA of the CDR3 is TGTGCCAGCAGCTTAGGTGTAGGGGTGGCAAACATTCAGTACTTC. It translates to CASSLGVGVANIQYF.

The chain links TRBV29-1 to TRBJ2-3; D is possibly TRBD2 (5 bases). CDR3 length: 13 amino acids. Trimming took 2 bases from V and 9 from J, leaving 15 bases between them. The germline gives CDR1 SQVTM, CDR2 ANQGSEA. The CDR3, as DNA: TGCAGCGTTGAAAAAGTCGGGATAGACACGCAGTATTTT. Translating gives CSVEKVGIDTQYF.

Remarks on this clonotype: A read error may account for a junction end that differs from germline. The chain employs TRBV19 and TRBJ2-2; D possibly uses TRBD1 or TRBD2 (5 bases each). The CDR3 totals 16 residues. Germline V CDR1 and CDR2: LNHDA, SQIVND (reference sequence). The CDR3 spells CASSPKGVTTPGVLFF. CDR3 nucleotides: TGTGCCAGTAGCCCTAAAGGGGTGACAACCCCCGGGGTGCTGTTTTTT.

V is TRBV19 and J is TRBJ2-2; 8 bases line up with TRBD2. The CDR3 has 12 amino acids. CDR1 and CDR2 (germline): LNHDA, SQIVND (reference sequence). V trimming: 6 bases; J trimming: 6 bases; junction bases outside the gene matches: 0. CDR3: CASRTSAGELFF. CDR3 DNA sequence: TGTGCCAGTAGGACTAGCGCCGGGGAGCTGTTTTTT.

The chain carries TRBV4-3 and TRBJ1-5; no firm D call. The CDR3 extends over 15 amino acids. CDR1 and CDR2 (germline): LGHNA, YSLEER. With 0 bases removed from V and 9 bases from J, the gap between germline ends came to 15 bases. The CDR3 DNA is TGCGCCAGCAGCCAAGATACGGCAGGTTTTGGGCCCCAGCATTTT. Protein: CASSQDTAGFGPQHF.